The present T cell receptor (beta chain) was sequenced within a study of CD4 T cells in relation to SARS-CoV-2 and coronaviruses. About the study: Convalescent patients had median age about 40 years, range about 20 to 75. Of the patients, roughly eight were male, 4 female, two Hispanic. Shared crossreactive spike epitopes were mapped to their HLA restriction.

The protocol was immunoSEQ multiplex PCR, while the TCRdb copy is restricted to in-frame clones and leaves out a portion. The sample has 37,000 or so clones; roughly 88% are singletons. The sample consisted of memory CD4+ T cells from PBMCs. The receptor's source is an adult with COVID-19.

The CDR3 reads CSVELSSSYEQYF. The CDR3 nucleotides are TGCAGCGTTGAACTTTCCAGCTCCTACGAGCAGTACTTC. The V gene is TRBV29-1, the J gene TRBJ2-7; D ambiguous. V lost 2 bases, J lost 0 bases, and 8 bases lay in between. CDR1 and CDR2 (germline): SQVTM, ANQGSEA. The CDR3 contains 13 residues.